A selection of T cell receptor beta chains follows, all from one sample in a study of radiotherapy plus CTLA-4 blockade in lung cancer. TCRdb keeps only in-frame clones here, not all; method: immunoSEQ multiplex PCR. The sample holds about 55,000 clones, around 80% seen once. This material consisted of peripheral blood, taken from a patient treated with radiotherapy plus ipilimumab. The origin of the receptors is a human donor with non-small cell lung cancer whose response to radiotherapy plus ipilimumab could not be evaluated. Both conserved end residues are part of each CDR3. Fields, in order: J gene, D gene, clone size, V gene, CDR3 DNA, CDR3 protein. D genes are given only for firm matches. Size tells how often a clone was seen (once, few, many) or the class of an expanded clone, and some rows leave it out.

J gene: TRBJ1-6; D gene: TRBD1; clone size: NA; V gene: TRBV5-8; CDR3 DNA: TGTGCCAGCAGCGAAACTAAGGGGGCGCTGGATAGATCACCCCTCCACTTT; CDR3 protein: CASSETKGALDRSPLHF
J gene: TRBJ1-6; D gene: NA; clone size: once; V gene: TRBV15; CDR3 DNA: TGTGCCACCAGCAGAGGGGGCAGTTCACCCCTCCACTTT; CDR3 protein: CATSRGGSSPLHF
J gene: TRBJ2-1; D gene: TRBD1; clone size: NA; V gene: TRBV11-2; CDR3 DNA: TGTGCCAGCAGCGGGACAGGGGGCCTCTACAATGAGCAGTTCTTC; CDR3 protein: CASSGTGGLYNEQFF
J gene: TRBJ1-4; D gene: TRBD1; clone size: NA; V gene: TRBV18; CDR3 DNA: TGTGCCAGCTCACCACGGGACAGGGGTAATGAAAAACTGTTTTTT; CDR3 protein: CASSPRDRGNEKLFF
J gene: TRBJ1-5; D gene: TRBD1; clone size: NA; V gene: TRBV5-6; CDR3 DNA: TGTGCCAGCAGCAGCATGGGACAGGTGTCCAATCAGCCCCAGCATTTT; CDR3 protein: CASSSMGQVSNQPQHF
J gene: TRBJ2-3; D gene: NA; clone size: NA; V gene: TRBV7-2; CDR3 DNA: TGTGCCAGCAGAGGGGGTCTCGAGGATACGCAGTATTTT; CDR3 protein: CASRGGLEDTQYF
J gene: TRBJ2-5; D gene: TRBD1; clone size: NA; V gene: TRBV7-2; CDR3 DNA: TGTGCCAGCAGCCAAGACAGGGGCCAAGAGACCCAGTACTTC; CDR3 protein: CASSQDRGQETQYF
J gene: TRBJ1-1; D gene: NA; clone size: NA; V gene: TRBV6-5; CDR3 DNA: TGTGCCAGCACCTTCAGAACAGGGCTGGGCACTGAAGCTTTCTTT; CDR3 protein: CASTFRTGLGTEAFF
J gene: TRBJ2-6; D gene: NA; clone size: NA; V gene: TRBV19; CDR3 DNA: TGTGCCAGTAGTATCTGGAGAGGGGGAACTGGGGCCAACGTCCTGACTTTC; CDR3 protein: CASSIWRGGTGANVLTF
J gene: TRBJ2-5; D gene: NA; clone size: NA; V gene: TRBV4-1; CDR3 DNA: TGCGCCAGCAGCCAAGACAGGGGAGAGACCCAGTACTTC; CDR3 protein: CASSQDRGETQYF
J gene: TRBJ1-2; D gene: NA; clone size: once; V gene: TRBV2; CDR3 DNA: TGTGCCAGCAGGGACAGATTAGGGGATGGCTACACCTTC; CDR3 protein: CASRDRLGDGYTF
J gene: TRBJ2-3; D gene: TRBD2; clone size: NA; V gene: TRBV28; CDR3 DNA: TGTGCCAGCGGTTCACTGGGGCTAGCGGGGCACACAGATACGCAGTATTTT; CDR3 protein: CASGSLGLAGHTDTQYF
J gene: TRBJ2-6; D gene: TRBD2; clone size: NA; V gene: TRBV4-3; CDR3 DNA: TGCGCCAGCAGCCAAGAAAAGGGAGGGTCTGGGGCCAACGTCCTGACTTTC; CDR3 protein: CASSQEKGGSGANVLTF
J gene: TRBJ1-2; D gene: TRBD1; clone size: NA; V gene: TRBV18; CDR3 DNA: TGTGCCAGCTCAAAGGACAGGTCTGCTGGCTACACCTTC; CDR3 protein: CASSKDRSAGYTF
J gene: TRBJ1-4; D gene: NA; clone size: NA; V gene: TRBV5-4; CDR3 DNA: TGTGCCAGCAGCTTGGGGCAGGGCGAACTGTTTTTT; CDR3 protein: CASSLGQGELFF
J gene: TRBJ1-3; D gene: NA; clone size: few; V gene: TRBV6-5; CDR3 DNA: TGTGCCAGCAGAGCGCAGGGGAGCGGAAACACCATATATTTT; CDR3 protein: CASRAQGSGNTIYF
J gene: TRBJ2-7; D gene: NA; clone size: few; V gene: TRBV12-1; CDR3 DNA: TGTGCCAGCAGCCTCAGGACTAGCGGGAGAGTGAGGAACGAGCAGTACTTC; CDR3 protein: CASSLRTSGRVRNEQYF
J gene: TRBJ2-1; D gene: TRBD2; clone size: NA; V gene: TRBV5-1; CDR3 DNA: TGCGCCAACAGCTTTGGACTAGCGGGGGCCGGACCCTACAATGAGCAGTTCTTC; CDR3 protein: CANSFGLAGAGPYNEQFF
J gene: TRBJ1-2; D gene: TRBD1; clone size: NA; V gene: TRBV6-5; CDR3 DNA: TGTGCCAGCAGCCAAGGACAGGGAGTAAGCGGCTACACCTTC; CDR3 protein: CASSQGQGVSGYTF
J gene: TRBJ1-1; D gene: NA; clone size: NA; V gene: TRBV19; CDR3 DNA: TGTGCCAGTAGCTTACAGGGATTGAACACTGAAGCTTTCTTT; CDR3 protein: CASSLQGLNTEAFF
J gene: TRBJ1-1; D gene: NA; clone size: NA; V gene: TRBV7-2; CDR3 DNA: TGTGCCAGCAGCTTCGGGATGGGGGAAGCTTTCTTT; CDR3 protein: CASSFGMGEAFF
J gene: TRBJ2-4; D gene: NA; clone size: few; V gene: TRBV5-1; CDR3 DNA: TGCGCCAGCAGCTTGTGGGAAGGGGGGGACATTCAGTACTTC; CDR3 protein: CASSLWEGGDIQYF
J gene: TRBJ2-7; D gene: TRBD2; clone size: NA; V gene: TRBV28; CDR3 DNA: TGTGCCAGTTTTAGCGGGAGTGCCTACGAGCAGTACTTC; CDR3 protein: CASFSGSAYEQYF
J gene: TRBJ1-1; D gene: NA; clone size: NA; V gene: TRBV4-3; CDR3 DNA: TGCGCCAGCAGCCCTAGGGCCAGGGCCACTGAAGCTTTCTTT; CDR3 protein: CASSPRARATEAFF
J gene: TRBJ2-1; D gene: TRBD2; clone size: NA; V gene: TRBV15; CDR3 DNA: TGTGCCACCAGCAGAGGGCTAGCGGTAGACAATGAGCAGTTCTTC; CDR3 protein: CATSRGLAVDNEQFF
J gene: TRBJ2-4; D gene: NA; clone size: NA; V gene: TRBV28; CDR3 DNA: TGTGCCAGCGGAGGGGAGGCCAAAAACATTCAGTACTTC; CDR3 protein: CASGGEAKNIQYF
J gene: TRBJ1-5; D gene: NA; clone size: NA; V gene: TRBV28; CDR3 DNA: TGTGCCAGCAGTGGACTACTTCCCAGTTGGGATCAGCCCCAGCATTTT; CDR3 protein: CASSGLLPSWDQPQHF
J gene: TRBJ2-1; D gene: NA; clone size: NA; V gene: TRBV5-1; CDR3 DNA: TGCGCCAGCAGCTCGGAAGTAGCGGAAAGCTCCTACAATGAGCAGTTCTTC; CDR3 protein: CASSSEVAESSYNEQFF
J gene: TRBJ2-6; D gene: TRBD2; clone size: once; V gene: TRBV7-2; CDR3 DNA: TGTGCCAGCAGCTTGCGACTAGCGGGCTTCTCTGGGGCCAACGTCCTGACTTTC; CDR3 protein: CASSLRLAGFSGANVLTF
J gene: TRBJ2-2; D gene: NA; clone size: NA; V gene: TRBV10-1; CDR3 DNA: TGCGCCAGCACCCCGGGAGTTCCCGGGGAGCTGTTTTTT; CDR3 protein: CASTPGVPGELFF
J gene: TRBJ1-3; D gene: NA; clone size: NA; V gene: TRBV1; CDR3 DNA: TGCACCAGCAGGGACACCCGATCCGGAAACACCATATATTTT; CDR3 protein: CTSRDTRSGNTIYF
J gene: TRBJ1-1; D gene: NA; clone size: NA; V gene: TRBV5-1; CDR3 DNA: TGCGCCAGCAGCGTATTACAGAGTGCTCATGAAGCTTTCTTT; CDR3 protein: CASSVLQSAHEAFF
J gene: TRBJ1-4; D gene: NA; clone size: NA; V gene: TRBV5-6; CDR3 DNA: TGTGCCAGCAGCTTGTGGATCTCGACTCCCGGGACAACTAATGAAAAACTGTTTTTT; CDR3 protein: CASSLWISTPGTTNEKLFF
J gene: TRBJ2-7; D gene: TRBD2; clone size: NA; V gene: TRBV27; CDR3 DNA: TGTGCCAGCAGTCTCCTAGCGGGGGCCAACGAGCAGTACTTC; CDR3 protein: CASSLLAGANEQYF
J gene: TRBJ2-3; D gene: NA; clone size: NA; V gene: TRBV5-1; CDR3 DNA: TGCGCCAGCAGCTTGTCGGTGAGCGACACAGATACGCAGTATTTT; CDR3 protein: CASSLSVSDTDTQYF
J gene: TRBJ2-7; D gene: TRBD2; clone size: NA; V gene: TRBV14; CDR3 DNA: TGTGCCAGCAGTGTGGGACTAGGGTTGTACGAGCAGTACTTC; CDR3 protein: CASSVGLGLYEQYF
J gene: TRBJ2-7; D gene: TRBD2; clone size: NA; V gene: TRBV14; CDR3 DNA: TGTGCCAGCAGCCTGCGTGGGACTAGCGGTGAGCAGTACTTC; CDR3 protein: CASSLRGTSGEQYF
J gene: TRBJ1-2; D gene: TRBD1; clone size: NA; V gene: TRBV6-6; CDR3 DNA: TGTGCCAGCCGTACCCCGACAGGGTTTGACACCTTC; CDR3 protein: CASRTPTGFDTF
J gene: TRBJ2-7; D gene: TRBD2; clone size: NA; V gene: TRBV7-2; CDR3 DNA: TGTGCCAGCAGCTTTTCCAGCGGGATGAGGCCTAGCGAGCAGTACTTC; CDR3 protein: CASSFSSGMRPSEQYF
J gene: TRBJ2-1; D gene: NA; clone size: NA; V gene: TRBV11-3; CDR3 DNA: TGTGCCAGCAGCTTAAGTAACAGGCAGGCTCTGATCAATGAGCAGTTCTTC; CDR3 protein: CASSLSNRQALINEQFF
J gene: TRBJ2-3; D gene: TRBD2; clone size: NA; V gene: TRBV9; CDR3 DNA: TGTGCCAGCAGCGTAGGTAGCGGGAGTTACACAGATACGCAGTATTTT; CDR3 protein: CASSVGSGSYTDTQYF
J gene: TRBJ1-1; D gene: NA; clone size: NA; V gene: TRBV7-9; CDR3 DNA: TGTGCCAGCAGCTTAGAGAGGCGGGGGAACACTGAAGCTTTCTTT; CDR3 protein: CASSLERRGNTEAFF
J gene: TRBJ1-6; D gene: TRBD1; clone size: few; V gene: TRBV2; CDR3 DNA: TGTGCCAGCAGAGAAGGACAGGGTAGCTCACCCCTCCACTTT; CDR3 protein: CASREGQGSSPLHF
J gene: TRBJ2-7; D gene: TRBD2; clone size: few; V gene: TRBV5-1; CDR3 DNA: TGCGCCAGCAGCTTAGCGGGGAGGGGAGTTCCCTACGAGCAGTACTTC; CDR3 protein: CASSLAGRGVPYEQYF
J gene: TRBJ2-7; D gene: TRBD2; clone size: NA; V gene: TRBV5-1; CDR3 DNA: TGCGCCAGCAGCTTGGGCCCGGGGGGATACGACTACGAGCAGTACTTC; CDR3 protein: CASSLGPGGYDYEQYF
J gene: TRBJ1-1; D gene: NA; clone size: NA; V gene: TRBV5-6; CDR3 DNA: TGTGCCAGCAGCTTCACGTCGGCTGAAGCTTTCTTT; CDR3 protein: CASSFTSAEAFF
J gene: TRBJ1-1; D gene: NA; clone size: NA; V gene: TRBV27; CDR3 DNA: TGTGCCAGCAGTTTGTGGGGGCCGAGTACTGAAGCTTTCTTT; CDR3 protein: CASSLWGPSTEAFF
J gene: TRBJ2-7; D gene: NA; clone size: NA; V gene: TRBV12-2; CDR3 DNA: TGTGCAAGTCTCTTAGAGTCGCTGGAAGGGAGAAAGGGCTACGAGCAGTACTTC; CDR3 protein: CASLLESLEGRKGYEQYF
J gene: TRBJ2-5; D gene: NA; clone size: NA; V gene: TRBV5-4; CDR3 DNA: TGTGCCAGCAGCGTCCCTTCCTCCTCGGGTTTAGAGACCCAGTACTTC; CDR3 protein: CASSVPSSSGLETQYF